A single sample is the source of the 30 T cell receptor beta chains below, sequenced in a study of a mutant IDH1 vaccine in newly diagnosed glioma. The table came from immunoSEQ multiplex PCR; TCRdb's copy has only in-frame clones and leaves some out. Of about 29,000 clones in the sample, approximately 80% were seen once. No cognate antigen is known for these TCRs. Specified time point: week 23, last vaccination. In the vaccine, a single dose held 300 ug of the mutant IDH1 20-mer peptide, along with topical imiquimod. The input for sequencing was PBMCs, taken from a glioma patient whose treatment included an IDH1 peptide vaccine. Source of these receptors: a woman aged 18-29 years with glioma.

This clone was counted only a few times. The rearrangement links TRBV6-5 to TRBJ1-2, with D unresolved. The CDR3 totals 16 residues. Trimming removed 4 bases from V and 1 base from J, with 16 bases in between. Germline lookup yields CDR1 MNHEY and CDR2 SVGAGI. The chain's CDR3 is CASSLRNPLNNYGYTF. Written as DNA, the CDR3 is TGTGCCAGCAGTTTGCGGAATCCACTTAATAACTATGGCTACACCTTC.

This clone occurred once. The V call is TRBV7-8, the J call TRBJ2-2; the D gene is possibly TRBD1 (6 bases). The CDR3 has 10 amino acids. Trimming shortened V by 11 bases and J by 8 bases, and 9 bases separated the two germline ends. Germline V gives CDR1 SGHVS, CDR2 FQNEAQ. DNA of the CDR3: TGTGCCGGGGGCCTGGGGGAGCTGTTTTTT. It yields the protein CAGGLGELFF.

The chain employs TRBV10-3 and TRBJ2-3; D remains ambiguous. V was clipped by 4 bases and J by 2 bases, with 7 bases between them. Germline V gene lookup returns CDR1 ENHRY and CDR2 SYGVKD. The CDR3 has 13 amino acids. The CDR3 coding sequence is TGTGCCATCAGTGCGGGCCTCACAGATACGCAGTATTTT. As protein: CAISAGLTDTQYF.

A note on this clone: A read error may account for a junction end that differs from germline. The V gene is TRBV2, the J gene TRBJ1-4; 8 nucleotides align to TRBD1. Per the germline V gene, CDR1 is SNHLY and CDR2 is FYNNEI. This CDR3 region has 13 residues. The CDR3 sequence is CASSEETGESSKF. The CDR3 DNA sequence: TGTGCCAGCAGTGAAGAGACAGGGGAGTCCTCGAAGTTT.

V is TRBV19 and J is TRBJ1-1; 10 nucleotides match TRBD1. Losses at the gene ends were 4 bases for V and 3 bases for J; bases not matched to a gene: 14. CDR3 length equals 18 residues. CDR1 LNHDA and CDR2 SQIVND come from the germline V gene (reference sequence). CDR3 sequence reads: CASSTPSGQGIGDTEAFF. CDR3 in DNA: TGTGCCAGTAGTACCCCATCGGGACAGGGGATTGGGGACACTGAAGCTTTCTTT.

This CDR3 is CASSTGTLNEKLFF. The CDR3 DNA is TGTGCCAGCTCAACCGGGACGCTTAATGAAAAACTGTTTTTT. V gene TRBV6-1 combines with J gene TRBJ1-4, with D possibly TRBD1 on 5 matching bases. Germline assignment: CDR1 MNHNS and CDR2 SASEGT. The V end was cut by 8 bases, the J end by 4 bases, with 14 bases between. The CDR3 consists of 14 residues.

The chain uses TRBV21-1 and TRBJ2-1; TRBD1, the D gene given by the table, was not confirmed from the DNA. TRBV21-1 is classified as a pseudogene. The CDR3 is 16 residues long. The CDR3 sequence: CASSKHGQGVGNEQFF. CDR3 nucleotide sequence: TGTGCCAGCAGCAAGCACGGACAGGGGGTGGGCAATGAGCAGTTCTTC.

The chain employs TRBV7-9 and TRBJ2-5; D might be TRBD1 (6 bases). The CDR3 is 14 amino acids. Germline loops: CDR1 SEHNR, CDR2 FQNEAQ (reference sequence). The V end lost 0 bases, the J end lost 5 bases, and 10 bases lay between the germline ends. The CDR3 coding sequence is TGTGCCAGCAGCTTAGCACAGGGAAGGGAGACCCAGTACTTC. Amino acids: CASSLAQGRETQYF. Complete variable domain (other parts from reference TRBV7-9 and TRBJ2-5): DTGVSQNPRHKITKRGQNVTFRCDPISEHNRLYWYRQTLGQGPEFLTYFQNEAQLEKSRLLSDRFSAERPKGSFSTLEIQRTEQGDSAMYLCASSLAQGRETQYFGPGTRLLVL.

The V and J genes are TRBV5-8 and TRBJ1-5, with 10 bases identical to TRBD1. Germline V gene sequence: CDR1 SGHTS, CDR2 YDEGEE. The CDR3 totals 15 residues. V was pared by 0 bases and J by 7 bases, with 4 bases of the junction left unmatched. The CDR3 protein is CASSLGQGARQPQHF. As DNA, the CDR3 is TGTGCCAGCAGCTTGGGACAGGGGGCGAGGCAGCCCCAGCATTTT.

The sample holds one count of this clone. J is TRBJ2-3 and V is TRBV11-1, with a possible D match to TRBD2 (6 bases). This CDR3 comprises 13 residues. In germline, CDR1 is SGHAT, CDR2 FQDESV (reference sequence). The V and J ends lost 4 bases and 6 bases respectively, with 11 bases between them. CDR3 sequence (DNA): TGTGCCAGCAGCTCCGCGGGGTTGGATACGCAGTATTTT. Translating gives CASSSAGLDTQYF.

The chain combines TRBV19 with TRBJ1-5; tentatively, D is TRBD1 (5 bases). The CDR3 contains 13 residues. The V gene's germline CDR1 is LNHDA and CDR2 SQIVND (reference sequence). V lost 6 bases, J lost 5 bases, and 11 bases lay in between. CDR3: CASSPGVYQPQHF. In DNA form, the CDR3 reads TGTGCCAGTAGCCCGGGGGTTTATCAGCCCCAGCATTTT.

The gene calls are TRBV6-6 and TRBJ2-1; TRBD1 matches 9 bases. After removal of 6 bases from V and 7 bases from J, the junction contained 10 bases not matched to a gene. The CDR3 extends over 15 amino acids. CDR1 MNHNY and CDR2 SVGAGI come from the germline V gene (reference sequence). This chain's CDR3 is CASRGGDRAWNEQFF. In nucleotides, the CDR3 is TGTGCCAGCAGAGGGGGGGACAGGGCTTGGAATGAGCAGTTCTTC.

The chain has TRBV15 and TRBJ1-2, with no clear D. The CDR3 loop spans 14 amino acids. V was shortened by 1 base and J by 3 bases, with 9 bases between the two germline ends. Germline CDR1 reads LNHNV; CDR2 reads YYDKDF (reference sequence). The CDR3 region is CATSRAIVDYGYTF. In DNA, the CDR3 is TGTGCCACCAGCAGAGCCATTGTGGACTATGGCTACACCTTC. Combining the CDR3 with reference TRBV15 and TRBJ1-2 gives the whole variable domain DAMVIQNPRYQVTQFGKPVTLSCSQTLNHNVMYWYQQKSSQAPKLLFHYYDKDFNNEADTPDNFQSRRPNTSFCFLDIRSPGLGDTAMYLCATSRAIVDYGYTFGSGTRLTVV.

The genes are TRBV5-4 and TRBJ2-5; 7 bases are shared with TRBD2. V shed 4 bases and J 3 bases; nucleotides not matched to a gene: 12. The CDR3 length is 16 residues. The V gene's germline CDR1 is SGHNT and CDR2 YYREEE (reference sequence). The CDR3 sequence is CASSLIGTIEEETQYF. The DNA of the CDR3 is TGTGCCAGCAGCCTAATCGGGACTATCGAAGAAGAGACCCAGTACTTC.

DNA of the CDR3: TGTGCCAGCAGATCACAGGGGGTGGGCGGCTACACCTTC. Translated: CASRSQGVGGYTF. This chain joins TRBV7-2 and TRBJ1-2, with 8 bases matching TRBD1. V trimming: 6 bases; J trimming: 8 bases; junction bases outside the gene matches: 8. This CDR3 has 13 amino acids. Germline CDR1 reads SGHTA; CDR2 reads FQGNSA. Complete variable domain (other parts from reference TRBV7-2 and TRBJ1-2): GAGVSQSPSNKVTEKGKDVELRCDPISGHTALYWYRQSLGQGLEFLIYFQGNSAPDKSGLPSDRFSAERTGGSVSTLTIQRTQQEDSAVYLCASRSQGVGGYTFGSGTRLTVV.

CDR3: CASSLDGSSGNTIYF. CDR3 nucleotide sequence: TGTGCCAGCAGCTTGGACGGGTCTTCTGGAAACACCATATATTTT. This chain links TRBV5-8 with TRBJ1-3; unclear D gene. The V end was cut by 0 bases, the J end by 1 base, with 8 bases between. Germline V gene lookup returns CDR1 SGHTS and CDR2 YDEGEE. The CDR3 runs to 15 residues.

The chain couples TRBV6-5 to TRBJ2-7, with a tentative D call TRBD1 (6 bases). V lost 5 bases and J lost 0, with 14 bases in between. The CDR3 extends over 15 amino acids. Germline values: CDR1 MNHEY, CDR2 SVGAGI. This CDR3 reads CASSPGHARSYEQYF. CDR3 DNA sequence: TGTGCCAGCAGTCCGGGACACGCCCGCTCCTACGAGCAGTACTTC.

This chain links TRBV4-3 with TRBJ2-1, with a weak D call TRBD2 (5 bases). Trimming pared 3 bases from V and 7 bases from J, leaving 19 bases between. The CDR3 has 16 amino acids. Per germline, CDR1 LGHNA and CDR2 YSLEER. CDR3 loop: CASSQENNPRRNEQFF. CDR3 nucleotide sequence: TGCGCCAGCAGCCAGGAAAACAATCCCAGGAGGAATGAGCAGTTCTTC.

J is TRBJ2-7 and V is TRBV28; possible D gene TRBD2, 5 bases. Germline V gene data show CDR1 as MDHEN and CDR2 as SYDVKM. The CDR3 totals 13 residues. Trimming removed 7 bases from V and 0 bases from J, with 10 bases in between. The CDR3 protein is CASTLGSSYEQYF. CDR3 in DNA: TGTGCCAGCACCCTAGGGAGCTCCTACGAGCAGTACTTC. Full variable domain (remainder filled in from reference TRBV28 and TRBJ2-7): DVKVTQSSRYLVKRTGEKVFLECVQDMDHENMFWYRQDPGLGLRLIYFSYDVKMKEKGDIPEGYSVSREKKERFSLILESASTNQTSMYLCASTLGSSYEQYFGPGTRLTVT.

In this sample, this clone turned up a few times. This chain joins TRBV25-1 and TRBJ1-5, with 8 positions matching TRBD1. Germline V gives CDR1 MGHDK, CDR2 SYGVNS. J lost 2 bases, V lost 6 bases, and 3 bases had no gene match. This CDR3 has 14 amino acids. The CDR3 loop reads CASRQTGGNQPQHF. In DNA form, the CDR3 reads TGTGCCAGCAGACAGACAGGGGGCAATCAGCCCCAGCATTTT.

This clone has a handful of counts. The V and J genes are TRBV11-2 and TRBJ1-4, with D maybe TRBD1 (5 bases). CDR3 length: 13 amino acids. Per the germline V gene, CDR1 is SGHAT and CDR2 is FQNNGV. V was pared by 5 bases and J by 8 bases, with 12 bases between. CDR3 in amino acids: CASSPRGAEKLFF. CDR3 coding DNA: TGTGCCAGCAGCCCAAGAGGGGCAGAAAAACTGTTTTTT.

The chain links TRBV11-2 to TRBJ2-7, with D unresolved. V lost 2 bases to trimming and J lost 1 base, with 6 bases between them. CDR3 size: 13 residues. Germline loops: CDR1 SGHAT, CDR2 FQNNGV. The CDR3 loop is CASSLSHSYEQYF. CDR3 nucleotides: TGTGCCAGCAGCTTATCACATTCCTACGAGCAGTACTTC.

The genes are TRBV6-1 and TRBJ2-5; possible D gene TRBD2, 6 bases. The CDR3 runs to 15 residues. Germline V gives CDR1 MNHNS, CDR2 SASEGT. V was cut by 2 bases and J by 2 bases, with 12 bases left in between. The CDR3: CASSERLVAQETQYF. CDR3 DNA sequence: TGTGCCAGCAGTGAAAGACTAGTAGCGCAAGAGACCCAGTACTTC.

In this sample, this clone turned up once. The rearrangement links TRBV5-1 to TRBJ2-1; D remains ambiguous. Trimming cost V 0 bases and J 5 bases, with 6 bases left between them. CDR3 length equals 13 residues. CDR1 SGHRS and CDR2 YFSETQ come from the germline V gene. CDR3 residues: CASSLVQDNEQFF. The CDR3, as DNA: TGCGCCAGCAGCTTGGTTCAGGACAATGAGCAGTTCTTC.

This chain uses TRBV19 with TRBJ1-6; D gene uncertain. The CDR3 consists of 19 residues. Germline V gives CDR1 LNHDA, CDR2 SQIVND (reference sequence). Trimming cost V 4 bases and J 1 base, with 20 bases left between them. The CDR3 DNA follows: TGTGCCAGTAGTACCACCCGAGGGTCCCGGTGGTCCTATAATTCACCCCTCCACTTT. Protein product: CASSTTRGSRWSYNSPLHF. The whole variable domain, remainder taken from reference TRBV19 and TRBJ1-6, is DGGITQSPKYLFRKEGQNVTLSCEQNLNHDAMYWYRQDPGQGLRLIYYSQIVNDFQKGDIAEGYSVSREKKESFPLTVTSAQKNPTAFYLCASSTTRGSRWSYNSPLHFGNGTRLTVT.

The chain carries TRBV19 and TRBJ1-5; 9 nucleotides match TRBD1. The ends lost 6 bases at V and 8 bases at J; junction bases unmatched: 17. Germline loops: CDR1 LNHDA, CDR2 SQIVND (reference sequence). CDR3 size: 17 residues. The chain's CDR3 is CASRATGQGIFVEPQHF. Here the CDR3 DNA reads TGTGCCAGTAGAGCAACGGGACAGGGAATTTTCGTGGAGCCCCAGCATTTT.

This chain connects TRBV7-9 to TRBJ1-4, with 8 bases that match TRBD1. The germline CDR1 and CDR2 sequences are SEHNR and FQNEAQ (reference sequence). There are 15 residues in the CDR3. J gave up 10 bases and V 5 bases, and 12 bases lay outside the gene matches. The CDR3 coding sequence is TGTGCCAGCAGCCTACAACAGGGGGGGGCCGGAAAACTGTTTTTT. The encoded protein is CASSLQQGGAGKLFF.

The chain combines TRBV5-8 with TRBJ2-7, with a possible D match to TRBD2 (6 bases). Germline V lookup: CDR1 SGHTS, CDR2 YDEGEE. V gave up 3 bases and J gave up 2 bases, with 9 bases separating them. CDR3 size: 13 residues. CDR3 loop: CASSWGLTYEQYF. The CDR3 coding sequence is TGTGCCAGCAGCTGGGGACTGACCTACGAGCAGTACTTC.

V is TRBV5-4 and J is TRBJ2-1; 8 bases map to TRBD2. This CDR3 contains 15 residues. J gave up 8 bases and V 0 bases, and 7 bases lay outside the gene matches. Germline V gene data show CDR1 as SGHNT and CDR2 as YYREEE (reference sequence). CDR3 region: CASSLAGGPLDEQFF. CDR3 DNA sequence: TGTGCCAGCAGCTTGGCGGGAGGGCCTCTCGATGAGCAGTTCTTC.

The genes are TRBV10-3 and TRBJ1-2; 7 nucleotides line up with TRBD1. Germline lookup yields CDR1 ENHRY and CDR2 SYGVKD. Germline trimming cut 2 bases from V and 6 bases from J; bases unmatched to any gene: 9. This CDR3 is 15 amino acids long. The CDR3 coding sequence is TGTGCCATCAGTGAGCTACAGGGGAGGATCAATGGCTACACCTTC. Its translation is CAISELQGRINGYTF.